These T cell receptor beta chains were read from a single sample in a study of shared T cell receptors in the human thymus. The method was immunoSEQ multiplex PCR; TCRdb's version includes in-frame clones alone and lacks a portion of them. The sample consists of about 380,000 clones, 95% of them appearing once. Sample: thymocytes. The receptors come from a human donor. Both conserved end residues are part of each CDR3. The D gene is left open where the match is weak.

CDR3 protein,CDR3 DNA,J gene,CDR3 length,D gene,V gene
CASSWTFRSNQPQHF,TGTGCCAGCAGCTGGACATTCCGTAGCAATCAGCCCCAGCATTTT,TRBJ1-5,15,.,TRBV11-2
CASSLEGKLTLAKNIQYF,TGTGCCAGCAGCTTAGAGGGCAAACTAACCCTAGCCAAAAACATTCAGTACTTC,TRBJ2-4,18,.,TRBV7-2
CASSPGTKSTDTQYF,TGCGCCAGCAGCCCGGGGACAAAAAGCACAGATACGCAGTATTTT,TRBJ2-3,15,.,TRBV5-1
CASSRVAPSSYNEQFF,TGTGCCAGCAGCCGGGTAGCGCCGAGCTCCTACAATGAGCAGTTCTTC,TRBJ2-1,16,.,TRBV14
CASSPPGANEQFF,TGTGCCAGCAGCCCCCCCGGGGCCAATGAGCAGTTCTTC,TRBJ2-1,13,.,TRBV13
CASSQGIGTEYNEQFF,TGCGCCAGCAGCCAAGGTATCGGGACGGAATACAATGAGCAGTTCTTC,TRBJ2-1,16,.,TRBV4-1
CASSGGFRGALTDTQYF,TGTGCCAGCAGTGGCGGTTTCAGGGGGGCCCTCACAGATACGCAGTATTTT,TRBJ2-3,17,.,TRBV6-1
CASSVGRVGGYTF,TGTGCCAGCAGCGTAGGTCGGGTTGGAGGCTACACCTTC,TRBJ1-2,13,.,TRBV9
CASSSHFGGSYNEQFF,TGTGCCAGCAGCTCCCATTTTGGGGGATCCTACAATGAGCAGTTCTTC,TRBJ2-1,16,.,TRBV11-2
CASSQGGSFLDTDTQYF,TGTGCCAGCAGCCAGGGCGGGAGTTTCCTAGACACAGATACGCAGTATTTT,TRBJ2-3,17,TRBD2,TRBV4-2